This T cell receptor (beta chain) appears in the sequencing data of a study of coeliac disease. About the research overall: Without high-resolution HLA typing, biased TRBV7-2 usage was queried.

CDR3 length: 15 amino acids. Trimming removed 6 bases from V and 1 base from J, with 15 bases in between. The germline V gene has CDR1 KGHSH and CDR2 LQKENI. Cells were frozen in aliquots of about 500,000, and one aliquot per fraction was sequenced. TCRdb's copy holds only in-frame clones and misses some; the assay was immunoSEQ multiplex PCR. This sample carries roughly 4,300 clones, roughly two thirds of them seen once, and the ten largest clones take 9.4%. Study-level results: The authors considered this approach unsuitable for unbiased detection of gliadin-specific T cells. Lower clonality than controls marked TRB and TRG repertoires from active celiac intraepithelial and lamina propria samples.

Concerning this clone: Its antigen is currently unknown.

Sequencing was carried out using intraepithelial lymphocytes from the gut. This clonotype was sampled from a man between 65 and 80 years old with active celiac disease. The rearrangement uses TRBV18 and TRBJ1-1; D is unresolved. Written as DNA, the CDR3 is TGTGCCAGCTCGCCGACACAGAACACGAACACTGAAGCTTTCTTT. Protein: CASSPTQNTNTEAFF.